The rows below give T cell receptor beta chains drawn from one sample of a study of radiotherapy plus CTLA-4 blockade in lung cancer. The assay was immunoSEQ multiplex PCR, and TCRdb's table has in-frame clones only and misses some. The data contain some 51,000 clones, 70% to 80% of them singletons. The starting material was peripheral blood, obtained from a patient treated with radiotherapy plus ipilimumab. These TCRs come from a human donor with non-small cell lung cancer who had a complete response to radiotherapy plus ipilimumab. CDR3s include the opening cysteine and the closing phenylalanine or tryptophan. A D gene is named only where the DNA matches it firmly. Only part of the rows carry a size: once, few, many, or a class if the clone is expanded.

V: TRBV29-1
D: NA
J: TRBJ1-5
size: NA
DNA: TGCAGTACGGGGAATCAGCCCCAGCATTTT
CDR3: CSTGNQPQHF

V: TRBV7-9
D: TRBD1
J: TRBJ2-5
size: once
DNA: TGTGCCAGCAGCTCCTGGGACAGTTCCAAAGAGACCCAGTACTTC
CDR3: CASSSWDSSKETQYF

V: TRBV6-5
D: TRBD1
J: TRBJ1-1
size: NA
DNA: TGTGCCAGCAGTTACGCCCAGGGGGCGGTGAACACTGAAGCTTTCTTT
CDR3: CASSYAQGAVNTEAFF

V: TRBV7-2
D: NA
J: TRBJ1-2
size: NA
DNA: TGTGCCAGCAGCTTAGAATCGGGTGTAAACTATGGCTACACCTTC
CDR3: CASSLESGVNYGYTF

V: TRBV6-1
D: TRBD2
J: TRBJ2-7
size: NA
DNA: TGTGCCAGCAGGGGACTAGCGAAAGCCTACGAGCAGTACTTC
CDR3: CASRGLAKAYEQYF

V: TRBV5-1
D: NA
J: TRBJ2-5
size: NA
DNA: TGCGCCAGCAGGGAGTCACGGGAGACCCAGTACTTC
CDR3: CASRESRETQYF

V: TRBV27
D: NA
J: TRBJ1-5
size: NA
DNA: TGTGCCAGCAGTTCGACCACGGGGGGCCCCCAGCATTTT
CDR3: CASSSTTGGPQHF

V: TRBV6-1
D: NA
J: TRBJ1-5
size: NA
DNA: TGTGCCAGCAGGGATCAGGGTAATCAGCCCCAGCATTTT
CDR3: CASRDQGNQPQHF

V: TRBV28
D: NA
J: TRBJ1-1
size: NA
DNA: TGTGCCAGCAGAAGATCTACAGGGTTTAACACTGAAGCTTTCTTT
CDR3: CASRRSTGFNTEAFF

V: TRBV4-1
D: TRBD1
J: TRBJ1-5
size: few
DNA: TGCGCCAGCAGCCAACTTCTTATGACCGGGACAGGGAGACAGCCCCAGCATTTT
CDR3: CASSQLLMTGTGRQPQHF

V: TRBV18
D: TRBD1
J: TRBJ1-1
size: NA
DNA: TGTGCCAGCTCACCAGAGACAGGGGAGGGGACTGAAGCTTTCTTT
CDR3: CASSPETGEGTEAFF

V: TRBV6-1
D: NA
J: TRBJ2-1
size: NA
DNA: TGTGCCAGCAGTGCCCACCTATCGGGGGTTTCGAATGAGCAGTTCTTC
CDR3: CASSAHLSGVSNEQFF

V: TRBV5-6
D: NA
J: TRBJ2-4
size: NA
DNA: TGTGCCAGCAACAGGGTAGAGACCATTCAGTACTTC
CDR3: CASNRVETIQYF

V: TRBV5-1
D: NA
J: TRBJ2-3
size: NA
DNA: TGCGCCAGCAGCCGCGAGGGTGGCGAAGATACGCAGTATTTT
CDR3: CASSREGGEDTQYF

V: TRBV27
D: TRBD1
J: TRBJ2-7
size: NA
DNA: TGTGCCAGCAGCCATTACCGGGACAGGGAGAGCGAGCAGTACTTC
CDR3: CASSHYRDRESEQYF

V: TRBV11-3
D: TRBD1
J: TRBJ1-2
size: NA
DNA: TGTGCCAGCAGCTTGGAAGGGACAGGGGGCGGCTATGGCTACACCTTC
CDR3: CASSLEGTGGGYGYTF

V: TRBV4-3
D: NA
J: TRBJ1-6
size: NA
DNA: TGCGCCAGCAGCCAAGTGGGGGGACGGGGGAGCTCCTATAATTCACCCCTCCACTTT
CDR3: CASSQVGGRGSSYNSPLHF

V: TRBV9
D: TRBD2
J: TRBJ2-1
size: NA
DNA: TGTGCCAGCAGCGTATGGGCTAGCGGGAGTAATAAGGAGCAGTTCTTC
CDR3: CASSVWASGSNKEQFF

V: TRBV18
D: TRBD2
J: TRBJ2-1
size: NA
DNA: TGTGCCAGCTCACCGAGTTTAGCGGGGGGCCAGGGTGAGCAGTTCTTC
CDR3: CASSPSLAGGQGEQFF

V: TRBV11-2
D: NA
J: TRBJ2-7
size: NA
DNA: TGTGCCAGCAGCTTTGTGTGGGACAACGAGCAGTACTTC
CDR3: CASSFVWDNEQYF

V: TRBV11-2
D: NA
J: TRBJ2-1
size: NA
DNA: TGTGCCGGAACCTCAGGGGCTGAGCAGTTCTTC
CDR3: CAGTSGAEQFF

V: TRBV4-3
D: NA
J: TRBJ2-1
size: NA
DNA: TGCGCCAGCAGCCAACGCATTGCTGCGCACAATGAGCAGTTCTTC
CDR3: CASSQRIAAHNEQFF

V: TRBV7-9
D: TRBD2
J: TRBJ2-5
size: NA
DNA: TGTGCCAGCAGCCCGGCGGGACTAGCGGGAGCGTCGTACTTC
CDR3: CASSPAGLAGASYF

V: TRBV4-3
D: NA
J: TRBJ1-4
size: NA
DNA: TGCGCCAGCAGCCAAGATACGGGGGGGGAGGCTTTCGGTGAAAAACTGTTTTTT
CDR3: CASSQDTGGEAFGEKLFF

V: TRBV29-1
D: NA
J: TRBJ1-4
size: NA
DNA: TGCAGCGTTGAAGGGGGGGGAGAAAAACTGTTTTTT
CDR3: CSVEGGGEKLFF

V: TRBV5-1
D: TRBD2
J: TRBJ2-2
size: NA
DNA: TGCGCCAGCCGTCGACCCAGCGGGGTGAACACCGGGGAGCTGTTTTTT
CDR3: CASRRPSGVNTGELFF

V: TRBV7-9
D: TRBD1
J: TRBJ2-7
size: NA
DNA: TGTGCCAGCAGCCCAACAGGGGCCGAGCAGTACTTC
CDR3: CASSPTGAEQYF

V: TRBV2
D: TRBD1
J: TRBJ1-2
size: NA
DNA: TGTGCCAGCAGGGAAGACAGGGGGCGCGCCTATGGCTACACCTTC
CDR3: CASREDRGRAYGYTF

V: TRBV5-1
D: TRBD1
J: TRBJ1-1
size: once
DNA: TGCGCCAGCAGCTCAACACAGGGGTGGGACACTGAAGCTTTCTTT
CDR3: CASSSTQGWDTEAFF

V: TRBV10-3
D: TRBD1
J: TRBJ1-1
size: NA
DNA: TGTGCCATCAGGGGGGGGACAGGGACAGGGGACACTGAAGCTTTCTTT
CDR3: CAIRGGTGTGDTEAFF

V: TRBV6-5
D: NA
J: TRBJ1-2
size: NA
DNA: TGTGCCAGCAGTTACGGTAGACTACTCGGGGGCTACACCTTC
CDR3: CASSYGRLLGGYTF

V: TRBV12-5
D: TRBD2
J: TRBJ2-3
size: NA
DNA: TGTGCTAGTGGTTTGGGGACTAGCGGGACCACAGATACGCAGTATTTT
CDR3: CASGLGTSGTTDTQYF

V: TRBV18
D: NA
J: TRBJ2-2
size: once
DNA: TGTGCCAGCTCACCCCGGGATACCGGGGAGCTGTTTTTT
CDR3: CASSPRDTGELFF

V: TRBV29-1
D: TRBD1
J: TRBJ2-2
size: NA
DNA: TGCAGCGTTGTTGCAGGGGGAGTCCCCGGGGAGCTGTTTTTT
CDR3: CSVVAGGVPGELFF

V: TRBV5-4
D: TRBD1
J: TRBJ1-2
size: NA
DNA: TGTGTCAGCAGCTCAGCCTACAGGGGATCCTATGGCTACACCTTC
CDR3: CVSSSAYRGSYGYTF

V: TRBV27
D: NA
J: TRBJ2-7
size: NA
DNA: TGTGCCAGCAGGCCGCAGGGGGGTCCCTACGAGCAGTACTTC
CDR3: CASRPQGGPYEQYF

V: TRBV4-1
D: NA
J: TRBJ2-3
size: NA
DNA: TGCGCCAGCAGCCAAGGAGACATCGGCACAGATACGCAGTATTTT
CDR3: CASSQGDIGTDTQYF

V: TRBV6-5
D: NA
J: TRBJ2-1
size: NA
DNA: TGTGCCAGCCATAATCCCAAATCGAGGGCGAATGAGCAGTTCTTC
CDR3: CASHNPKSRANEQFF

V: TRBV5-4
D: NA
J: TRBJ2-5
size: NA
DNA: TGTGCCAGCAGCTTGTATCGAAGCTGGGAGACCCAGTACTTC
CDR3: CASSLYRSWETQYF

V: TRBV28
D: NA
J: TRBJ1-3
size: NA
DNA: TGTGCCAGCAGTTTACCGCGAGATTTCTCTGGAAACACCATATATTTT
CDR3: CASSLPRDFSGNTIYF

V: TRBV2
D: NA
J: TRBJ2-7
size: NA
DNA: TGTGCCAGCAGTGGGGAGGGGGTGGGCGAGCAGTACTTC
CDR3: CASSGEGVGEQYF

V: TRBV5-1
D: TRBD2
J: TRBJ2-5
size: NA
DNA: TGCGCCAGCAGCTTGGTGTATTCGGGAGGGCTAGAGACCCAGTACTTC
CDR3: CASSLVYSGGLETQYF

V: TRBV4-3
D: NA
J: TRBJ2-3
size: NA
DNA: TGCGCCAGCAGCCAAGAAGGGGTCATCACAGATACGCAGTATTTT
CDR3: CASSQEGVITDTQYF

V: TRBV2
D: TRBD1
J: TRBJ2-1
size: NA
DNA: TGTGCCAGCAGCCTCGGACAGGGGTCCTACAATGAGCAGTTCTTC
CDR3: CASSLGQGSYNEQFF

V: TRBV5-1
D: TRBD1
J: TRBJ1-2
size: NA
DNA: TGCGCCAGCAGCAGGGACAGGTTCTATGGCTACACCTTC
CDR3: CASSRDRFYGYTF

V: TRBV4-3
D: NA
J: TRBJ2-4
size: NA
DNA: TGCGCCAGCAGCCAGGCCCACGGGAGCAATAACAAAAACATTCAGTACTTC
CDR3: CASSQAHGSNNKNIQYF

V: TRBV7-2
D: NA
J: TRBJ1-1
size: NA
DNA: TGTGCCAGCAGACTTCAGACAGTCCACACTGAAGCTTTCTTT
CDR3: CASRLQTVHTEAFF

V: TRBV2
D: TRBD2
J: TRBJ2-6
size: NA
DNA: TGTGCCAGCAGTGAAGCCGGGACTACCACTGGGGCCAACGTCCTGACTTTC
CDR3: CASSEAGTTTGANVLTF

V: TRBV6-6
D: TRBD1
J: TRBJ1-2
size: NA
DNA: TGTGCCAGCAGTCCCCAGGGACAGTATGGCTACACCTTC
CDR3: CASSPQGQYGYTF

V: TRBV4-1
D: NA
J: TRBJ1-1
size: NA
DNA: TGCGCCGGCAGCCTCATTCGGGATGGGGTCACTGAAGCTTTCTTT
CDR3: CAGSLIRDGVTEAFF